The clone carrying this TCR beta chain was seen many times. This sample is drawn from a study of regulatory T cells in long-lasting Graves disease. The authors built TCR beta libraries using iRepertoire HTBI primers and Arm-PCR of CDR3 regions. One entry per CDR3 protein results from TCRdb running MiXCR on the multiplex PCR reads. The sample records about 560,000 distinct CDR3 sequences, roughly 15% being singletons. Trimming pared 6 bases from V and 4 bases from J, leaving 19 bases between. The CDR3 is made up of 15 amino acids. Germline CDR1 and CDR2: DFQATT and SNEGSKA (reference sequence). Time point defined: newly diagnosed GD, antithyroid drugs for less than 3 months. From PBMCs, RNA was extracted and then used to make the TCR library. This sample also belongs to another study, concerning T cells in Graves' hyperthyroidism and ophthalmopathy. That publication notes: Diagnostic assessment was based on clinical symptoms, serum thyroxine and TRAb, thyroid ultrasound and orbital computed tomography. In the blood, most expanded thyroid clonotypes above 0.001 appeared as well.

The clonotype comes from a man between 18 and 29 years old with Graves disease. This sequence joins TRBV20-1 and TRBJ2-1; perhaps TRBD2 as D (5 bases). The sample here was peripheral blood mononuclear cells (PBMCs), taken at new diagnosis, from a patient treated with antithyroid drugs. In DNA form, the CDR3 reads TGCAGTGCACCCCAGAACGGAGCGGTGTACAATGAGCAGTTCTTC. Protein: CSAPQNGAVYNEQFF.